Listed below are T cell receptor beta chains from one sample, sequenced in a study of CD8 T cells in Susac syndrome. Each CDR3 protein is one row after TCRdb ran MiXCR on the immunoSEQ multiplex PCR reads. There are about 150,000 distinct CDR3 sequences in the sample; roughly 94% occur only once, and 0.2% to 0.25% lies in the top ten. The source material was CD8+ T cells from PBMCs. All receptors derive from a human donor with multiple sclerosis. Each CDR3 is given with its conserved first and last residue. A D gene is named only where the DNA matches it firmly. Only some rows state a clone size, as once, few, many or a class for expanded clones.

d_call: TRBD2
j_call: TRBJ2-5
clone_size: .
v_call: TRBV6-6
cdr3_nt: TGTGCCAGCAGCCTTAGCGGGGGCCGAGAGACCCAGTACTTC
cdr3_aa: CASSLSGGRETQYF

d_call: .
j_call: TRBJ2-7
clone_size: .
v_call: TRBV3-1
cdr3_nt: TGTGCCAGCAGCCAAGCGACCCGAACCTACGAGCAGTACTTC
cdr3_aa: CASSQATRTYEQYF

d_call: TRBD1
j_call: TRBJ2-5
clone_size: .
v_call: TRBV7-9
cdr3_nt: TGTGCCAGCAGCCCGACAGGGGGCGGAGAGACCCAGTACTTC
cdr3_aa: CASSPTGGGETQYF

d_call: .
j_call: TRBJ1-2
clone_size: .
v_call: TRBV27
cdr3_nt: TGTGCCAGCAGTGCAGCAAGCAGGGGTCCCCATGGCTACACCTTC
cdr3_aa: CASSAASRGPHGYTF

d_call: .
j_call: TRBJ1-1
clone_size: .
v_call: TRBV12-5
cdr3_nt: TGTGCTAGTGCCCTAGGGGTTTCCACTGAAGCTTTCTTT
cdr3_aa: CASALGVSTEAFF

d_call: .
j_call: TRBJ1-2
clone_size: once
v_call: TRBV20-1
cdr3_nt: TGCAGTGCTAGGAGTCCAGGAGGGAACTATGGCTACACCTTC
cdr3_aa: CSARSPGGNYGYTF

d_call: .
j_call: TRBJ1-2
clone_size: .
v_call: TRBV10-3
cdr3_nt: TGTGCCATCGGCGGGAGGGGCCGCGGCTACACCTTC
cdr3_aa: CAIGGRGRGYTF

d_call: .
j_call: TRBJ2-3
clone_size: .
v_call: TRBV30
cdr3_nt: TGTGCCTGGGGGCCCCAGTCGACGCAGTATTTT
cdr3_aa: CAWGPQSTQYF

d_call: .
j_call: TRBJ2-6
clone_size: .
v_call: TRBV4-1
cdr3_nt: TGCGCCAGCAGCCAAGGTCCCAGGGTGGTGTCGGGGGCCAACGTCCTGACTTTC
cdr3_aa: CASSQGPRVVSGANVLTF

d_call: .
j_call: TRBJ2-7
clone_size: .
v_call: TRBV27
cdr3_nt: TGTGCCAGCAGGTTGGGGTCGGGGGGCTACGCCTACGAGCAGTACTTC
cdr3_aa: CASRLGSGGYAYEQYF

d_call: .
j_call: TRBJ2-2
clone_size: .
v_call: TRBV5-6
cdr3_nt: TGTGCCAGCAGCGGAATTGAGGATGGCACCGGGGAGCTGTTTTTT
cdr3_aa: CASSGIEDGTGELFF

d_call: TRBD1
j_call: TRBJ2-7
clone_size: .
v_call: TRBV14
cdr3_nt: TGTGCCAGCAGCCAAACCGGGACAGGCGGTGAGCAGTACTTC
cdr3_aa: CASSQTGTGGEQYF

d_call: TRBD1
j_call: TRBJ1-6
clone_size: .
v_call: TRBV13
cdr3_nt: TGTGCCAGCAGGAAGGGGACAGGCGATTCACCCCTCCACTTT
cdr3_aa: CASRKGTGDSPLHF

d_call: TRBD1
j_call: TRBJ1-5
clone_size: .
v_call: TRBV3-1
cdr3_nt: TGTGCCAGCAGCCAAGATGAGGGGGCAAATCAGCCCCAGCATTTT
cdr3_aa: CASSQDEGANQPQHF

d_call: .
j_call: TRBJ2-3
clone_size: .
v_call: TRBV7-9
cdr3_nt: TGTGCCAGCAGCTTAGCGGGGGAAGATACGCAGTATTTT
cdr3_aa: CASSLAGEDTQYF

d_call: TRBD1
j_call: TRBJ2-5
clone_size: .
v_call: TRBV27
cdr3_nt: TGTGCCAGCAGTTTCTTCCGGGACAGCAAAGAGACCCAGTACTTC
cdr3_aa: CASSFFRDSKETQYF

d_call: TRBD2
j_call: TRBJ2-4
clone_size: .
v_call: TRBV4-2
cdr3_nt: TGTGCCAGCAGCCAAGAGGGGACTAGCGGGGCCAACATTCAGTACTTC
cdr3_aa: CASSQEGTSGANIQYF

d_call: TRBD2
j_call: TRBJ2-1
clone_size: .
v_call: TRBV19
cdr3_nt: TGTGCCAGTCAGAGGGGACTAGAAGGGATCGATGAGCAGTTCTTC
cdr3_aa: CASQRGLEGIDEQFF

d_call: TRBD1
j_call: TRBJ1-2
clone_size: .
v_call: TRBV7-9
cdr3_nt: TGTGCCAGCAGCCCGACCCGGGACAGGGGCTTAACTAACTATGGCTACACCTTC
cdr3_aa: CASSPTRDRGLTNYGYTF

d_call: TRBD1
j_call: TRBJ1-2
clone_size: .
v_call: TRBV7-9
cdr3_nt: TGTGCCAGCAGCTTAGGACAGGGGAGTGATGGCTACACCTTC
cdr3_aa: CASSLGQGSDGYTF

d_call: .
j_call: TRBJ1-3
clone_size: .
v_call: TRBV27
cdr3_nt: TGTGCCAGCATCCCCGAGAGAGAAGACTCTGGAAACACCATATATTTT
cdr3_aa: CASIPEREDSGNTIYF

d_call: TRBD2
j_call: TRBJ2-7
clone_size: .
v_call: TRBV5-1
cdr3_nt: TGCGCCAGCAGCCCGTCGGGGGGGGCGTATCTCGAGCAGTACTTC
cdr3_aa: CASSPSGGAYLEQYF

d_call: .
j_call: TRBJ2-1
clone_size: once
v_call: TRBV19
cdr3_nt: TGTGCCAGTAGTATAGCGGGGAACGGTGAGCAGTTCTTC
cdr3_aa: CASSIAGNGEQFF

d_call: .
j_call: TRBJ2-1
clone_size: .
v_call: TRBV7-2
cdr3_nt: TGTGCCAGCAGTTCAATGACAGGCTACAATGAGCAGTTCTTC
cdr3_aa: CASSSMTGYNEQFF

d_call: TRBD1
j_call: TRBJ2-3
clone_size: .
v_call: TRBV14
cdr3_nt: TGTGCCAGCGGCGACAGAAGGGGGCGAGGCGGTACGCAGTATTTT
cdr3_aa: CASGDRRGRGGTQYF

d_call: .
j_call: TRBJ2-7
clone_size: .
v_call: TRBV5-1
cdr3_nt: TGCGCCAGCAGCTACAACAGGGAGGTCCCCTACGAGCAGTACTTC
cdr3_aa: CASSYNREVPYEQYF

d_call: .
j_call: TRBJ1-4
clone_size: .
v_call: TRBV13
cdr3_nt: TGTGCCAGCAGTCCCTCTCGTGGAAAACTGTTTTTT
cdr3_aa: CASSPSRGKLFF

d_call: .
j_call: TRBJ2-7
clone_size: .
v_call: TRBV28
cdr3_nt: TGTGCCAGCAGTTTATTGGGGGGAAACGAGCAGTACTTC
cdr3_aa: CASSLLGGNEQYF

d_call: TRBD1
j_call: TRBJ2-7
clone_size: .
v_call: TRBV10-3
cdr3_nt: TGTGCCGCTGGCCGGGACAGAATTACCTACGAGCAGTACTTC
cdr3_aa: CAAGRDRITYEQYF

d_call: .
j_call: TRBJ2-1
clone_size: .
v_call: TRBV7-9
cdr3_nt: TGTGCCAGCAGCCCTATGATCGGGGACGACTACAATGAGCAGTTCTTC
cdr3_aa: CASSPMIGDDYNEQFF

d_call: .
j_call: TRBJ2-1
clone_size: .
v_call: TRBV27
cdr3_nt: TGTGCCAGCAGTCTTGAACAGGGCGCAGGGGAGCAGTTCTTC
cdr3_aa: CASSLEQGAGEQFF

d_call: TRBD1
j_call: TRBJ1-5
clone_size: .
v_call: TRBV12-3/TRBV12-4
cdr3_nt: TGTGCCAGCACCCCAGGGGGCTGGAATCAGCCCCAGCATTTT
cdr3_aa: CASTPGGWNQPQHF

d_call: .
j_call: TRBJ1-2
clone_size: .
v_call: TRBV9
cdr3_nt: TGTGCCAGCAGCCCCAGAGCTAACTATGGCTACACCTTC
cdr3_aa: CASSPRANYGYTF

d_call: .
j_call: TRBJ1-2
clone_size: once
v_call: TRBV4-2
cdr3_nt: TGTGCCAGCAAAGCTTCCGCTGGCTACACCTTC
cdr3_aa: CASKASAGYTF

d_call: .
j_call: TRBJ2-7
clone_size: .
v_call: TRBV14
cdr3_nt: TGTGCCAGCAGCCCCCGGACAAGCTCCTACGAGCAGTACTTC
cdr3_aa: CASSPRTSSYEQYF

d_call: .
j_call: TRBJ2-2
clone_size: .
v_call: TRBV3-1
cdr3_nt: TGTGCCAGCAGCCAAGACGCCGAGGGGGAGGGCGGGGAGCTGTTTTTT
cdr3_aa: CASSQDAEGEGGELFF

d_call: TRBD2
j_call: TRBJ2-3
clone_size: .
v_call: TRBV30
cdr3_nt: TGTGCCTGGATGGGACTAGCGGGGAGCACAGATACGCAGTATTTT
cdr3_aa: CAWMGLAGSTDTQYF

d_call: TRBD2
j_call: TRBJ2-3
clone_size: .
v_call: TRBV20-1
cdr3_nt: TGCAGTGCTTACTATTGGACTAGCGGGGCCGGCAATACGCAGTATTTT
cdr3_aa: CSAYYWTSGAGNTQYF

d_call: .
j_call: TRBJ2-7
clone_size: once
v_call: TRBV2
cdr3_nt: TGTGCCAGCAGTGGTGGGGACACGTTCTACGAGCAGTACTTC
cdr3_aa: CASSGGDTFYEQYF

d_call: TRBD1
j_call: TRBJ2-7
clone_size: .
v_call: TRBV7-9
cdr3_nt: TGTGCCAGCAGCCTGACAGGGGTAAATTACGAGCAGTACTTC
cdr3_aa: CASSLTGVNYEQYF

d_call: TRBD1
j_call: TRBJ2-7
clone_size: once
v_call: TRBV20-1
cdr3_nt: TGCAGTGCACGGAGACAGGGAGACCACGAGCAGTACTTC
cdr3_aa: CSARRQGDHEQYF

d_call: .
j_call: TRBJ1-2
clone_size: .
v_call: TRBV12-3/TRBV12-4
cdr3_nt: TGTGCCAGCAGTTTGCAAGACGGCGGCTATGGCTACACCTTC
cdr3_aa: CASSLQDGGYGYTF

d_call: TRBD1
j_call: TRBJ2-7
clone_size: .
v_call: TRBV29-1
cdr3_nt: TGCAGCGTAAACAGGGGAGAGAGTCCGGGTGAGCAGTACTTC
cdr3_aa: CSVNRGESPGEQYF

d_call: .
j_call: TRBJ2-1
clone_size: .
v_call: TRBV29-1
cdr3_nt: TGCAGCGTACGTGGGGAAAGAAGGAATGAGCAGTTCTTC
cdr3_aa: CSVRGERRNEQFF

d_call: TRBD1
j_call: TRBJ1-5
clone_size: .
v_call: TRBV19
cdr3_nt: TGTGCCAGTAGTATAGGCTGGACAGGGGACAATCAGCCCCAGCATTTT
cdr3_aa: CASSIGWTGDNQPQHF

d_call: TRBD1
j_call: TRBJ1-2
clone_size: once
v_call: TRBV3-1
cdr3_nt: TGTGCCAGCAGCCAAGAAAGGGGGCCGATACACCTATATGGCTACACCTTC
cdr3_aa: CASSQERGPIHLYGYTF

d_call: .
j_call: TRBJ2-6
clone_size: .
v_call: TRBV2
cdr3_nt: TGTGCCAGCAGGCGGGGGCCGGCTGGGGCCAACGTCCTGACTTTC
cdr3_aa: CASRRGPAGANVLTF

d_call: .
j_call: TRBJ1-5
clone_size: .
v_call: TRBV2
cdr3_nt: TGTGCCAGCAGAAACCGGGCCCTGTCTAATCAGCCCCAGCATTTT
cdr3_aa: CASRNRALSNQPQHF

d_call: TRBD1
j_call: TRBJ2-5
clone_size: once
v_call: TRBV11-2
cdr3_nt: TGTGCCAGCAGCTCCAGGGGGTACAGACCTGAGACCCAGTACTTC
cdr3_aa: CASSSRGYRPETQYF

d_call: TRBD2
j_call: TRBJ2-1
clone_size: .
v_call: TRBV9
cdr3_nt: TGTGCCAGCAGCGCGCGGACTAGCGGGTACAATGAGCAGTTCTTC
cdr3_aa: CASSARTSGYNEQFF